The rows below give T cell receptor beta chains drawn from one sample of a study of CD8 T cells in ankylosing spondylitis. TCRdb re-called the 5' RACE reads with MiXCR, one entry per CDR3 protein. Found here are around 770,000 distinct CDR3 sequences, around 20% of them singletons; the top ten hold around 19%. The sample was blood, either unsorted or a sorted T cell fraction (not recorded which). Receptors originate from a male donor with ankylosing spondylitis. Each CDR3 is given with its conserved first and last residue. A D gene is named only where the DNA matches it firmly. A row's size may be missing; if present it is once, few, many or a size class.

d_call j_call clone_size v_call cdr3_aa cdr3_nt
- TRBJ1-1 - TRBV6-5 CASSYMGMNTEAFF TGTGCCAGCAGTTATATGGGGATGAACACTGAAGCTTTCTTT
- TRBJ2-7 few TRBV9 CASTPGDWPYEQYF TGTGCCAGCACCCCTGGGGACTGGCCCTACGAGCAGTACTTC
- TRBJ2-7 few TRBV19 CASSIGGSYEQYF TGTGCCAGTAGTATCGGGGGTTCCTACGAGCAGTACTTC
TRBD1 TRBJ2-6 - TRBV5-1 CASLPLGQGSGGANVLTF TGCGCCAGCCTTCCCTTAGGACAGGGCTCGGGAGGGGCCAACGTCCTGACTTTC
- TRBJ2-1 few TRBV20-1 CSARWLGPAQAIYEQFF TGCAGTGCTAGATGGTTGGGACCGGCTCAGGCGATCTATGAGCAGTTCTTC
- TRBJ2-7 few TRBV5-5 CASSPGVMTYEQYF TGTGCCAGCAGCCCAGGAGTTATGACCTACGAGCAGTACTTC
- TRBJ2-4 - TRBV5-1 CASSLGPLAKNIQYF TGCGCCAGCAGCTTGGGTCCACTAGCCAAAAACATTCAGTACTTC
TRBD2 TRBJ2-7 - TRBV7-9 CASSVLAGGPESYEQYF TGTGCCAGCAGTGTACTAGCGGGAGGGCCGGAATCCTACGAGCAGTACTTC
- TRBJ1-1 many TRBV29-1 CSVGSRPNQRTEAFF TGCAGCGTCGGGAGTAGGCCCAACCAGAGGACTGAAGCTTTCTTT
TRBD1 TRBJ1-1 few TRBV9 CASSPQGQGRTEAFF TGTGCCAGCAGCCCACAAGGACAGGGTAGGACTGAAGCTTTCTTT
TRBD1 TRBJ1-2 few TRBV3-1 CASSQLTGDYGYTF TGTGCCAGCAGCCAATTGACAGGGGACTATGGCTACACCTTC
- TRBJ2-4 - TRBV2 CASSDRGIAKNIQYF TGTGCCAGCAGTGATCGGGGCATAGCCAAAAACATTCAGTACTTC
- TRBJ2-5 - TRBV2 CASSDWLKEGETQYF TGTGCCAGCAGTGATTGGCTAAAGGAGGGAGAGACCCAGTACTTC
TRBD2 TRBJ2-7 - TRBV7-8 CASSFQPGLAYEQYF TGTGCCAGCAGCTTTCAACCGGGACTAGCATACGAGCAGTACTTC
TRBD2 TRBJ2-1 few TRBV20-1 CSAPTSGNLKSYNEQFF TGCAGTGCCCCGACTAGCGGGAATTTAAAATCCTACAATGAGCAGTTCTTC